Given below is one T cell receptor beta chain in context. Its antigen is undetermined. The sample originates from a study of T cells in Graves' hyperthyroidism and ophthalmopathy. Study-wide background: The authors collected peripheral blood at initial diagnosis, before any treatment. Study-level results: The majority of expanded thyroid clonotypes above 0.001 also appeared in blood. Before onset, ophthalmopathy was predicted by the model a median around 6.2 months earlier.

Exclusion of a patient resulted from uncontrolled infection, other autoimmune disease, pregnancy or lactation. Germline values: CDR1 KGHDR, CDR2 SFDVKD. With V trimmed by 4 bases and J by 2 bases, 11 bases remained unmatched. This CDR3 has 17 residues. Using RNA transcripts as the source, TCR beta CDR3 regions were amplified. Primed by the HTBI set, a first-round RT-PCR was run on the TCR CDR3. TCRdb itself ran the multiplex PCR reads through MiXCR, one entry per CDR3 protein. The sample records under 700,000 distinct CDR3 sequences, around 15% being singletons. This TCR derives from a woman between 18 and 29 years old with Graves' hyperthyroidism. The material sequenced was blood. The chain is built from TRBV24-1 and TRBJ2-3; 7 nucleotides align to TRBD1. CDR3 bases: TGTGCCACCAGTGACCCAGTCAGGACAGGCACCACAGATACGCAGTATTTT. It codes for CATSDPVRTGTTDTQYF.